These 4 T cell receptor beta chains were all obtained from the same sample, sequenced in a study of CD8 T cells in ankylosing spondylitis. Study-wide points: Ankylosing spondylitis blood appeared to carry a characteristic TCR beta motif of roughly eight highly homologous variants.

TCRdb itself ran the 5' RACE reads through MiXCR, one entry per CDR3 protein. The table shows some 200,000 distinct CDR3 sequences, with about 6.7% occurring only once. For these TCRs, the target antigens are not known. Sequencing was carried out using blood, either unsorted or a sorted T cell fraction (not recorded which). These receptors came from a male donor with ankylosing spondylitis.

In its sample, this clonotype was seen many times. The rearrangement joins TRBV11-2 to TRBJ1-4; D might be TRBD1 (5 bases). The V and J ends lost 1 base and 3 bases respectively, with 18 bases between them. CDR1 is SGHAT and CDR2 is FQNNGV in the germline V gene. The CDR3 covers 18 residues. The CDR3 sequence: CASSLVILGDRANEKLFF. CDR3 DNA: TGTGCCAGCAGCTTAGTGATTCTGGGGGACCGGGCTAATGAAAAACTGTTTTTT.

This clonotype was seen repeatedly, ten times or more. J is TRBJ2-5 and V is TRBV24-1; 8 bases fit TRBD2. This CDR3 has 16 amino acids. CDR1 KGHDR and CDR2 SFDVKD come from the germline V gene. The ends lost 4 bases at V and 0 bases at J; junction bases unmatched: 6. The CDR3 is CATSDLTSVNQETQYF. The CDR3 DNA follows: TGTGCCACCAGTGACTTGACTAGCGTTAACCAAGAGACCCAGTACTTC.

This clonotype was seen at least ten times. The genes are TRBV5-1 and TRBJ1-2; the D is unclear. This CDR3 contains 15 residues. CDR1 is SGHRS and CDR2 is YFSETQ in the germline V gene. V lost 4 bases and J 3 bases, leaving 16 bases between the germline ends. CDR3 amino acids: CASSAMDFFDYGYTF. Here the CDR3 DNA reads TGCGCCAGCAGCGCGATGGATTTTTTTGACTATGGCTACACCTTC.

This clonotype was observed many times. This sequence joins TRBV7-9 and TRBJ1-2; D not resolved. The V and J ends lost 3 bases and 2 bases respectively, with 13 bases between them. The CDR3 loop spans 15 amino acids. Germline V CDR1 and CDR2: SEHNR, FQNEAQ (reference sequence). The CDR3 loop reads CASSLYADLNYGYTF. CDR3 coding DNA: TGTGCCAGCAGCTTGTATGCCGACCTAAACTATGGCTACACCTTC.